This passage covers 2 T cell receptor beta chains from one sample sequenced in a study of blood T cell repertoires in COVID-19. Sequenced by immunoSEQ multiplex PCR; TCRdb stores in-frame clones only, minus some. Among 200,000 to 250,000 clones listed, over 70% were seen once. The specimen sequenced was PBMCs or T cells enriched from blood (not recorded which). Receptors were obtained from a woman in her thirties who had been exposed to COVID-19.

The chain has TRBV19 and TRBJ1-5, with D possibly TRBD1 on 5 matching bases. The CDR3 has 13 amino acids. Germline CDR1 reads LNHDA; CDR2 reads SQIVND (reference sequence). Trimming left V 6 bases short and J 4 bases short, with 10 bases between. CDR3 sequence (DNA): TGTGCCAGTAGCTTAGCAGGGAATCAGCCCCAGCATTTT. Translating it yields CASSLAGNQPQHF.

The genes are TRBV7-9 and TRBJ1-1; 8 nucleotides align to TRBD1. Losses at the gene ends were 4 bases for V and 3 bases for J; bases not matched to a gene: 10. CDR3 length equals 16 residues. The V gene's germline CDR1 is SEHNR and CDR2 FQNEAQ (reference sequence). CDR3 protein: CASSSGGAGAHTEAFF. The CDR3 DNA reads as TGTGCCAGCAGCTCAGGGGGCGCCGGGGCCCACACTGAAGCTTTCTTT.